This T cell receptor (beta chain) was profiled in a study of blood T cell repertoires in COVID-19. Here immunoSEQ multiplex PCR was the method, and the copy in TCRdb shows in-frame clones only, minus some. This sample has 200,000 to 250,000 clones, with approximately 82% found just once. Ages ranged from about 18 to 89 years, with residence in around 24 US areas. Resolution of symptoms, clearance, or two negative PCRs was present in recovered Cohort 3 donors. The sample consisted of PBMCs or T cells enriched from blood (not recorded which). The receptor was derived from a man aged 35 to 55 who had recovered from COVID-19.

The CDR3 DNA reads TGTGCCAGTAGTTCCCGACAGGCGAGCAATCAGCCCCAGCATTTT. Its protein is CASSSRQASNQPQHF. The rearrangement links TRBV19 to TRBJ1-5, with a tentative D call TRBD1 (6 bases). The CDR3 extends over 15 amino acids. CDR1 and CDR2 (germline): LNHDA, SQIVND (reference sequence). Trimming removed 5 bases from V and 1 base from J, with 12 bases in between.